This T cell receptor beta chain was captured by sequencing in a study of blood T cells in healthy people across ages. Sample-barcoded 5' priming and a J-beta primer mix drove a second PCR of 7 to 11 cycles. Sequencing of every sample gave 3 million or more CDR3-containing paired-end reads. Via MiXCR, TCRdb re-called the 5' RACE reads, giving one row per CDR3 protein. The sample consists of approximately 770,000 distinct CDR3 sequences, roughly 50% of them appearing once. With V trimmed by 6 bases and J by 7 bases, 6 bases remained unmatched. The CDR3 spans 14 residues. From germline, CDR1 is MNHEY and CDR2 SVGEGT.

The chain combines TRBV6-2 or TRBV6-3 with TRBJ2-1; 10 nucleotides align to TRBD2. Source material: blood. The receptor's source is a man aged 25 to 40 in good health. CDR3 sequence: CASRPPSGSNEQFF. In DNA form, the CDR3 reads TGTGCCAGCAGGCCTCCTAGCGGGAGTAATGAGCAGTTCTTC.